This T cell receptor beta chain was profiled in a study of vaccination effects on CD4 cells after COVID-19. Study results and limitations: Early post-infection timepoints were absent, and convalescent patients were few. Healthy vaccinees' vaccine-induced clones included only 1 of 255 cross-reacting with common cold coronaviruses.

Only in-frame clones appear in the TCRdb table, and some are missing; sequencing was by immunoSEQ multiplex PCR. Counted here are about 73,000 clones, roughly 75% occurring once; the ten biggest clones make up roughly 2.1%. Once cultured for approximately ten days, the cells underwent separation to obtain CD4+ T cells. Participants were given two doses of BNT162b2 or mRNA-1273 vaccine. According to the study, vaccine recipients showed no prior SARS-CoV-2 infection and negative nucleocapsid antibodies. This clone was seen a handful of times. What it binds is not known. The CDR3 has 13 residues. Germline CDR1 and CDR2: MNHEY and SVGAGI. The V gene end was trimmed by 11 bases and the J gene end by 4 bases; junction bases not matched to a gene: 9.

This sample comprised CD4+ T cells from PBMCs cultured without peptide, obtained after COVID-19 vaccination. The chain carries TRBV6-5 and TRBJ1-2; 8 bases match TRBD1. The TCR sequence derives from a human donor who received a COVID-19 vaccine. Here the CDR3 DNA reads TGTGCCTCCTCGGACAGGGCCTCCTATGGCTACACCTTC. Protein: CASSDRASYGYTF.